These 4 T cell receptor beta chains share one sample of origin, sequenced in a study of blood T cell repertoires in COVID-19. The protocol was immunoSEQ multiplex PCR, while the TCRdb copy is restricted to in-frame clones and leaves out a portion. The sample lists 250,000 to 350,000 clones, nearly 90% occurring once. Material: PBMCs or T cells enriched from blood (not recorded which). These TCRs come from a woman aged 50 to 60 who had been exposed to COVID-19.

The chain recombines TRBV6-5 with TRBJ1-5, with D perhaps TRBD1 (6 bases). Germline V gene data show CDR1 as MNHEY and CDR2 as SVGAGI. The CDR3 length is 15 residues. V dropped 0 bases and J dropped 5 bases, with 11 bases sitting between them. The CDR3 DNA sequence: TGTGCCAGCAGTTACTCGTCCAGGGGCCATCAGCCCCAGCATTTT. Amino acids: CASSYSSRGHQPQHF.

Here the CDR3 reads CATSRDYLETYEQYF. In nucleotides, the CDR3 is TGTGCCACCAGCAGAGACTACCTTGAGACCTACGAGCAGTACTTC. The chain employs TRBV15 and TRBJ2-7; D is ambiguous. The CDR3 is made up of 15 amino acids. Germline CDR1 LNHNV, CDR2 YYDKDF (reference sequence). The V gene lost 0 bases and the J gene lost 2 bases, with 11 bases spanning the gap.

The gene calls are TRBV28 and TRBJ2-7; D is possibly TRBD1 (6 bases). The CDR3 consists of 18 residues. V lost 1 base to trimming and J lost 0 bases, with 19 bases between them. CDR1 and CDR2 (germline): MDHEN, SYDVKM. The CDR3 spells CASSLSVGLGALSYEQYF. CDR3 nucleotide sequence: TGTGCCAGCAGTTTATCGGTCGGTTTGGGGGCGCTCTCCTACGAGCAGTACTTC.

The chain couples TRBV5-8 to TRBJ2-5, with TRBD2 as a possible D gene (6 bases). The CDR3 covers 15 residues. Germline loops: CDR1 SGHTS, CDR2 YDEGEE. Deletions cut 0 bases from V and 1 base from J, with 10 bases between. The CDR3 reads CASSLGRGTQETQYF. The CDR3 nucleotides read TGTGCCAGCAGCTTGGGTCGGGGGACCCAAGAGACCCAGTACTTC.